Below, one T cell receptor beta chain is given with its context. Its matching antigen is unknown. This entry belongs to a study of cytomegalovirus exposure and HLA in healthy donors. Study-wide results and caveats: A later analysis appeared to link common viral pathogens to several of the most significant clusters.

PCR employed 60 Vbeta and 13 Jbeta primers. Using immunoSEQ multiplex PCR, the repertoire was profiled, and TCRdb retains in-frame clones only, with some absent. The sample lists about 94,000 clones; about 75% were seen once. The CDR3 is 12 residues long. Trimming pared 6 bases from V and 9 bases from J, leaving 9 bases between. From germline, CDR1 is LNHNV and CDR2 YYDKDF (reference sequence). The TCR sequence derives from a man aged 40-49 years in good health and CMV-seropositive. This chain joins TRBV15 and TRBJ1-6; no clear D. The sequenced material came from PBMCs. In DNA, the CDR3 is TGTGCCACCAGTCCTGGAGCTTCACCCCTCCACTTT. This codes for CATSPGASPLHF.